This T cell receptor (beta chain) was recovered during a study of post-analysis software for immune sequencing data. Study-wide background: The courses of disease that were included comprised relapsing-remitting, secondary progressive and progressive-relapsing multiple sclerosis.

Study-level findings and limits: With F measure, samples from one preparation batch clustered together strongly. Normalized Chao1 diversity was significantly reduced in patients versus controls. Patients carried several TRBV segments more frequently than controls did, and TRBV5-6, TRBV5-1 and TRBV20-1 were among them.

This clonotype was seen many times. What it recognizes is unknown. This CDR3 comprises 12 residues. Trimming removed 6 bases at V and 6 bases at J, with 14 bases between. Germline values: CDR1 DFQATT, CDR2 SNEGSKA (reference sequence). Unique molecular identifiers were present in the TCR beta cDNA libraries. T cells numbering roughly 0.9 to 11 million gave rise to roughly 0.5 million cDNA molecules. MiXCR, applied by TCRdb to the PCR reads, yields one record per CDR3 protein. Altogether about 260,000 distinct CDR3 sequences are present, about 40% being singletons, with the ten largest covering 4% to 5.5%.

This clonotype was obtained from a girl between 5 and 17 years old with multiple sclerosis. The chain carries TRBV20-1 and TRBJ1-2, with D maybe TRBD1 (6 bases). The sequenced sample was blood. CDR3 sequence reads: CSAGGGANGYTF. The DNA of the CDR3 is TGCAGTGCGGGAGGGGGGGCTAATGGCTACACCTTC.